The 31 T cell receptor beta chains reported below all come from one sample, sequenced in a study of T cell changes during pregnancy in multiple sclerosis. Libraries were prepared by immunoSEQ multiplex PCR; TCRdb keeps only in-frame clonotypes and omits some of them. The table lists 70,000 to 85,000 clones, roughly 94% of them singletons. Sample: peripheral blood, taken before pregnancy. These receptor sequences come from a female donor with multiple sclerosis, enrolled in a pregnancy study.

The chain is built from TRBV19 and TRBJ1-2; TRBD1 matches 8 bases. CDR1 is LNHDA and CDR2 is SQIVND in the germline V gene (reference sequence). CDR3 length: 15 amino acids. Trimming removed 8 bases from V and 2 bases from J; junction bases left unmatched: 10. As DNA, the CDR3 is TGTGCCAGTCGGCCCGCGGGACAGGTAAACTATGGCTACACCTTC. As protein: CASRPAGQVNYGYTF.

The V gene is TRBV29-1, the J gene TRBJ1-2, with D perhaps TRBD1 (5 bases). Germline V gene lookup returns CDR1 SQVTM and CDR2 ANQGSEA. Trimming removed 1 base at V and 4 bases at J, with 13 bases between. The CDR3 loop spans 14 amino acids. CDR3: CSVEVQGITYGYTF. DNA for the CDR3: TGCAGCGTTGAAGTCCAGGGTATCACCTATGGCTACACCTTC.

The CDR3 here is CASSDPLALLNADTQYF. The CDR3 nucleotides read TGTGCCAGCAGTGATCCACTAGCCCTTCTAAACGCAGATACGCAGTATTTT. The genes are TRBV25-1 and TRBJ2-3; a possible D gene is TRBD2 (6 bases). The CDR3 loop spans 17 amino acids. Germline-derived CDR1 and CDR2 are MGHDK and SYGVNS. V dropped 3 bases and J dropped 4 bases, with 20 bases sitting between them.

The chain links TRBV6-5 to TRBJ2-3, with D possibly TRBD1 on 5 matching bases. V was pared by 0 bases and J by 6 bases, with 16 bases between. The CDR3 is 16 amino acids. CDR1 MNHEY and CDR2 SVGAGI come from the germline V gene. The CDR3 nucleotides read TGTGCCAGCAGTTACTCGGGGCCGGCACGAGCGGATACGCAGTATTTT. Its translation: CASSYSGPARADTQYF.

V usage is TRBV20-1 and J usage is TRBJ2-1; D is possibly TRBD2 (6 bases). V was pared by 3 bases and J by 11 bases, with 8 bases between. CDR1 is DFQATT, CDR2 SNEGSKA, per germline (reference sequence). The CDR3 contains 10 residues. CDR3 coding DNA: TGCAGTGCTAGGGGACTCCAGCAGTTCTTC. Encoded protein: CSARGLQQFF.

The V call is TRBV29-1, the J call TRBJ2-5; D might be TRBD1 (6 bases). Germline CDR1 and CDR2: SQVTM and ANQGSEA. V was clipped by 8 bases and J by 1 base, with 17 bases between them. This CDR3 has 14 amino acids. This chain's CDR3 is CSPPPQGLQETQYF. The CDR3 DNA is TGCAGCCCACCCCCACAGGGCCTCCAAGAGACCCAGTACTTC.

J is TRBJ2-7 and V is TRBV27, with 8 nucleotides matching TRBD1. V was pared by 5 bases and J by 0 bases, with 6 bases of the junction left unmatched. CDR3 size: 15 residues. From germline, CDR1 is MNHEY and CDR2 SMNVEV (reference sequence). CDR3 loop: CASSRTGTSSYEQYF. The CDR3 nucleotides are TGTGCCAGCAGTAGGACAGGGACCAGCTCCTACGAGCAGTACTTC.

The CDR3 nucleotides read TGCGCCAGCAGCCTGTACACCGACGAGCAGTACTTC. Translating it yields CASSLYTDEQYF. The chain couples TRBV5-1 to TRBJ2-7; D is ambiguous. The CDR3 length is 12 residues. Germline CDR1 reads SGHRS; CDR2 reads YFSETQ. Trimming took off 4 bases at V and 5 bases at J, with 10 bases between the two ends.

The CDR3 loop is CASSLRGNQPQHF. The CDR3 coding sequence is TGTGCCAGCAGCCTGAGAGGGAATCAGCCCCAGCATTTT. V gene TRBV27 combines with J gene TRBJ1-5; D uncertain. There are 13 residues in the CDR3. Trimming shortened V by 6 bases and J by 4 bases, and 10 bases separated the two germline ends. Germline CDR1 reads MNHEY; CDR2 reads SMNVEV (reference sequence).

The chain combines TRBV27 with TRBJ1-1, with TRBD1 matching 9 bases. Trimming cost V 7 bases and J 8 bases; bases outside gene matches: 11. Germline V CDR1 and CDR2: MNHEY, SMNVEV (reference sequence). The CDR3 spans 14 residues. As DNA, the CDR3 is TGTGCCAGCAAACCGGGACAGGGATTATCCGAAGCTTTCTTT. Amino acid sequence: CASKPGQGLSEAFF.

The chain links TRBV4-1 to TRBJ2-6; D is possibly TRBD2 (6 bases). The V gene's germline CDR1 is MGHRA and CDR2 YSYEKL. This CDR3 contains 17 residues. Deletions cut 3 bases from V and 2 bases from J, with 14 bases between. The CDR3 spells CASSQGERVTGANVLTF. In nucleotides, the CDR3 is TGCGCCAGCAGCCAGGGCGAGCGGGTAACTGGGGCCAACGTCCTGACTTTC.

In nucleotides, the CDR3 is TGTGCCAGTAGTCAAATTAACTATGGCTACACCTTC. Its translation is CASSQINYGYTF. This rearrangement joins TRBV19 to TRBJ1-2; D is unresolved. The CDR3 spans 12 residues. V was cut by 5 bases and J by 1 base, with 5 bases left in between. CDR1 and CDR2 from the germline V gene are LNHDA and SQIVND (reference sequence).

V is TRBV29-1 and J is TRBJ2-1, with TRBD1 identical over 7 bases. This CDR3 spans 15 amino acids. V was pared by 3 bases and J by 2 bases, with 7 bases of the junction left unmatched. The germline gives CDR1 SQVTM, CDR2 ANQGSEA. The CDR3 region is CSVDELGGPYNEQFF. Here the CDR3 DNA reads TGCAGCGTTGATGAGTTAGGGGGCCCCTACAATGAGCAGTTCTTC.

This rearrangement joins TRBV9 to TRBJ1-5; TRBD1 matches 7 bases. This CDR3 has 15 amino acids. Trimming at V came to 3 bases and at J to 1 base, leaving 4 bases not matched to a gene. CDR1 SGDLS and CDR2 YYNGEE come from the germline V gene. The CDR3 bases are TGTGCCAGCAGCGAAGGACAGGCAAGCAATCAGCCCCAGCATTTT. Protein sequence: CASSEGQASNQPQHF.

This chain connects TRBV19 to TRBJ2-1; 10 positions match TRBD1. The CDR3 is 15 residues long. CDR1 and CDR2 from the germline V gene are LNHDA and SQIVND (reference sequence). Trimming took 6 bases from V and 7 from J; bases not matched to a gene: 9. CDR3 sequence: CASRSTGGDRNEQFF. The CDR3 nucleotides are TGTGCCAGTAGATCGACAGGGGGCGATAGAAATGAGCAGTTCTTC. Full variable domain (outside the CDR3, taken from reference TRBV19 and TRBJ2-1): DGGITQSPKYLFRKEGQNVTLSCEQNLNHDAMYWYRQDPGQGLRLIYYSQIVNDFQKGDIAEGYSVSREKKESFPLTVTSAQKNPTAFYLCASRSTGGDRNEQFFGPGTRLTVL.

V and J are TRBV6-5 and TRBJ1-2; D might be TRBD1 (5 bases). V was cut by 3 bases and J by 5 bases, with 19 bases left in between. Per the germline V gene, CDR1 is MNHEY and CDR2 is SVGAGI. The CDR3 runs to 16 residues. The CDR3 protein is CASSYTGFRRGYGYTF. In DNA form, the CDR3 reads TGTGCCAGCAGTTATACAGGTTTCCGGCGCGGATATGGCTACACCTTC.

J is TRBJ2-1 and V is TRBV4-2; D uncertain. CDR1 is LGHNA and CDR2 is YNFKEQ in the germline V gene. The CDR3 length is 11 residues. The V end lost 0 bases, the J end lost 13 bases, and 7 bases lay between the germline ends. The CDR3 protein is CASSQDRSQFF. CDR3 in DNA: TGTGCCAGCAGCCAAGACCGGAGTCAGTTCTTC.

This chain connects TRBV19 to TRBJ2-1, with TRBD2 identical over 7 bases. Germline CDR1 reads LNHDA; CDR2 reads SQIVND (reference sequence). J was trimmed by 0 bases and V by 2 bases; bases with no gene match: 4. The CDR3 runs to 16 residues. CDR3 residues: CASSIFGGGSYNEQFF. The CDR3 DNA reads TGTGCCAGTAGTATATTTGGCGGGGGCTCCTACAATGAGCAGTTCTTC.

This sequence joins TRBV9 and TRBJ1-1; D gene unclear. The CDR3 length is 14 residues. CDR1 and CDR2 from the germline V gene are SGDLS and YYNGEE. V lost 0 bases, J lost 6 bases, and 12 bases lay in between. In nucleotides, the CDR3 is TGTGCCAGCAGCGTAGAGGCGACTTCCGCTGAAGCTTTCTTT. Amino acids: CASSVEATSAEAFF.

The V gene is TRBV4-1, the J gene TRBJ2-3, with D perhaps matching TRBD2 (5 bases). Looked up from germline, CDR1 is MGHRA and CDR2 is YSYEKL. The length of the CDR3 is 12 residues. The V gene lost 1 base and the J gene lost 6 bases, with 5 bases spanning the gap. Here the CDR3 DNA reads TGCGCCAGCAGCCAAGGAGGGGATACGCAGTATTTT. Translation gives CASSQGGDTQYF.

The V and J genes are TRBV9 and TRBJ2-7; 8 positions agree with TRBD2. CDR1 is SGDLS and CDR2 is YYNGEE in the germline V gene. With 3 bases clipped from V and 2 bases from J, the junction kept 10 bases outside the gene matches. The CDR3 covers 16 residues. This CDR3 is CASSGDPTSAAYEQYF. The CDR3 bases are TGTGCCAGCAGCGGGGACCCGACTAGCGCCGCCTACGAGCAGTACTTC.

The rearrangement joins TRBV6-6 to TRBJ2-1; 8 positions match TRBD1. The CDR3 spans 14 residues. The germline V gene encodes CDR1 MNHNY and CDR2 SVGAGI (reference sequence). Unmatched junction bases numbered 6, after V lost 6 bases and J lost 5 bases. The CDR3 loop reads CASRRDRMDNEQFF. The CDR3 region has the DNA TGTGCCAGCAGACGGGACAGGATGGACAATGAGCAGTTCTTC.

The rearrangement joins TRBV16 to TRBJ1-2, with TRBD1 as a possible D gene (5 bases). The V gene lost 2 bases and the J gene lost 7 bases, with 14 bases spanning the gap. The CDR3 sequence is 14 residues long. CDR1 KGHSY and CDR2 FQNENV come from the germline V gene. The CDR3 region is CASSQLPREGGYTF. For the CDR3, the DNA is TGTGCCAGCAGCCAACTACCCAGGGAAGGTGGCTACACCTTC.

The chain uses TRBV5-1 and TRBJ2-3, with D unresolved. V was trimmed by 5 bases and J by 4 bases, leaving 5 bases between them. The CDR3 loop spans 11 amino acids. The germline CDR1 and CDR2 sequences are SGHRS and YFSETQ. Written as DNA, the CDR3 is TGCGCCAGCAGATCAGCAGATACGCAGTATTTT. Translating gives CASRSADTQYF.

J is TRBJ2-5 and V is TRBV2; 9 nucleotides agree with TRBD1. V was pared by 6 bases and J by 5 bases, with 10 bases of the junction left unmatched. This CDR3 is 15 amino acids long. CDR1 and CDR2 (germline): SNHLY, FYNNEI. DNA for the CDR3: TGTGCCAGCAGCGTGGGACAGGGTGAGGGGGAGACCCAGTACTTC. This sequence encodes CASSVGQGEGETQYF. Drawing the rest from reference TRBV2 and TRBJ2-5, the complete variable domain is EPEVTQTPSHQVTQMGQEVILRCVPISNHLYFYWYRQILGQKVEFLVSFYNNEISEKSEIFDDQFSVERPDGSNFTLKIRSTKLEDSAMYFCASSVGQGEGETQYFGPGTRLLVL.

DNA for the CDR3: TGTGCCAGCAGCTTCACGGCCGGGGGGAACACTGAAGCTTTCTTT. Its protein is CASSFTAGGNTEAFF. V and J are TRBV7-9 and TRBJ1-1; possibly TRBD1 for D (5 bases). Germline loops: CDR1 SEHNR, CDR2 FQNEAQ (reference sequence). This CDR3 spans 15 amino acids. The V and J ends lost 3 bases and 1 base respectively, with 12 bases between them.

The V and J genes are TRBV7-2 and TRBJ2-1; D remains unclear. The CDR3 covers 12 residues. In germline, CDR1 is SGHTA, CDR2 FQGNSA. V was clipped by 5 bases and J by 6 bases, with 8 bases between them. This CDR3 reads CASSPLLNEQFF. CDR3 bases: TGTGCCAGCAGCCCCCTACTCAATGAGCAGTTCTTC.

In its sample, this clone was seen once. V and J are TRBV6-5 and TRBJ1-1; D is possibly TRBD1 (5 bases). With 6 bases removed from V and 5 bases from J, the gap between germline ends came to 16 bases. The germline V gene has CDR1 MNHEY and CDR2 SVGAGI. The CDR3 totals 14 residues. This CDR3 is CASSTDMDWTEAFF. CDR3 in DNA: TGTGCCAGCAGCACGGACATGGATTGGACTGAAGCTTTCTTT.

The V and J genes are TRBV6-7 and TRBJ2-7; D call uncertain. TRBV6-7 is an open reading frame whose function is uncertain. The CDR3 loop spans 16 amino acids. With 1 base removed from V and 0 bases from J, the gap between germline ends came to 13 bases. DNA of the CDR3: TGTGCCAGCAGTTACTTCCGCGAGAGGAGCTCCTACGAGCAGTACTTC. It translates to CASSYFRERSSYEQYF.

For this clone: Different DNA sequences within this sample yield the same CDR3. The DNA for the CDR3 is TGTGCCAGCAGCTTGGGACAGGGGGCTTTGGTAAATGGCTACACCTTC. Residues: CASSLGQGALVNGYTF. This sequence joins TRBV5-4 and TRBJ1-2; 10 bases map to TRBD1. V was pared by 0 bases and J by 6 bases, with 8 bases of the junction left unmatched. The CDR3 sequence is 16 residues long. CDR1 is SGHNT, CDR2 YYREEE, per germline (reference sequence).

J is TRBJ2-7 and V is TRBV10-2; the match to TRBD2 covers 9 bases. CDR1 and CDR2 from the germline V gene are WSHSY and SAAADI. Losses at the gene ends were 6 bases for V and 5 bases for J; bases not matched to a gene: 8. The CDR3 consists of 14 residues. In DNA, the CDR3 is TGCGCCAGCAGCAAAGCGGGGGGTTTCGACGAGCAGTACTTC. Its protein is CASSKAGGFDEQYF.